This T cell receptor (beta chain) was retrieved from a study of metastatic and nonmetastatic thyroid tumors. This clone was detected many times. All patients were treatment-naive before thyroid surgery. V dropped 5 bases and J dropped 5; count of bases not matched to a gene: 1. The CDR3 has 12 amino acids. CDR1 is SEHNR and CDR2 is FQNEAQ in the germline V gene (reference sequence). TCRdb re-called the PCR reads via MiXCR. The top ten clones hold 32% of a sample with some 30,000 clones, approximately 29% of them seen once. This receptor was taken from a female donor with papillary thyroid cancer or a benign thyroid nodule (not recorded which). Some clones in this sample may be carry-over from other donors' samples. The specimen was blood. This rearrangement joins TRBV7-9 to TRBJ2-7; 9 bases are shared with TRBD1. The CDR3 sequence is CASSRTGDEQYF. Written as DNA, the CDR3 is TGTGCCAGCAGCAGGACAGGGGACGAGCAGTACTTC. The variable domain in full, with the rest retrieved from reference TRBV7-9 and TRBJ2-7, is DTGVSQNPRHKITKRGQNVTFRCDPISEHNRLYWYRQTLGQGPEFLTYFQNEAQLEKSRLLSDRFSAERPKGSFSTLEIQRTEQGDSAMYLCASSRTGDEQYFGPGTRLTVT.